This entry lists 9 T cell receptor beta chains sequenced from one sample in a study of breast tumors, draining lymph nodes, adjacent tissues (dated by TCRdb to the mid-2010s). The protocol used for the library was multiplex PCR. TCRdb shows the sequencer as Illumina HiSeq 2000. In TCRdb, the public reads were trimmed at Q25 with fastp and aligned with MiXCR, with productive beta chains retained. Entries are consolidated by CDR3 protein sequence, retaining the most common genes and DNA. This sample lists about 89,000 distinct CDR3 sequences; approximately 29% were detected once. More than 7% of the sample goes to the ten largest clones. The axillary draining lymph nodes of breast cancer patients were the source of the lymph node samples. Sequencing was done on a sample of axillary lymph node tissue. These receptors came from a female donor with breast cancer. Some clones in this sample may be carry-over from other donors' samples.

In the case of this clonotype: One end of the junction varies from germline; a read error may be responsible. The chain couples TRBV7-9 to TRBJ2-2; TRBD2 agrees at 7 bases. In germline, CDR1 is SEHNR, CDR2 FQNEAQ (reference sequence). The CDR3 has 17 amino acids. CDR3 region: CASSHRPGGRNTGQLFF. CDR3 nucleotides: TGTGCCAGCAGCCACCGCCCGGGCGGGAGAAACACCGGGCAGCTGTTCTTT. Using reference TRBV7-9 and TRBJ2-2 for the parts outside the CDR3, the full variable domain is DTGVSQNPRHKITKRGQNVTFRCDPISEHNRLYWYRQTLGQGPEFLTYFQNEAQLEKSRLLSDRFSAERPKGSFSTLEIQRTEQGDSAMYLCASSHRPGGRNTGQLFFGEGSRLTVL.

The chain is built from TRBV2 and TRBJ2-3; D gene uncertain. The germline V gene encodes CDR1 SNHLY and CDR2 FYNNEI. The CDR3 has 15 amino acids. V dropped 8 bases and J dropped 3 bases, with 18 bases sitting between them. Written as DNA, the CDR3 is TGTGCCAGCGGTGCGTTTCGGTCAGCGACAGATACGCAGTATTTT. It encodes CASGAFRSATDTQYF.

This clonotype was counted ten times or more. V usage is TRBV6-5 and J usage is TRBJ1-5; D call uncertain. The CDR3 covers 13 residues. In germline, CDR1 is MNHEY, CDR2 SVGAGI. V lost 0 bases and J lost 3, with 3 bases in between. The CDR3 nucleotides read TGTGCCAGCAGTTACTCGTCCAATCAGCCCCAGCATTTT. Translated, it gives CASSYSSNQPQHF.

This clonotype was observed at least ten times. J is TRBJ1-5 and V is TRBV6-2 or TRBV6-3; no clear D gene. This CDR3 is 13 amino acids long. The V gene lost 6 bases and the J gene lost 0 bases, with 6 bases spanning the gap. Germline CDR1 and CDR2: MNHEY and SVGEGT. The CDR3 sequence: CASRDDSNQPQHF. The CDR3 nucleotides read TGTGCCAGCAGAGACGATAGCAATCAGCCCCAGCATTTT.

This clonotype was recorded many times. The gene calls are TRBV5-1 and TRBJ2-7, with a possible D match to TRBD1 (6 bases). Trimming stripped 5 bases from V and 3 bases from J, with 15 bases between. Looked up from germline, CDR1 is SGHRS and CDR2 is YFSETQ. The CDR3 runs 14 residues. The CDR3 DNA sequence: TGCGCCAGCAGACTGATGGACAGTTTCTACGAGCAGTACTTC. Its protein product is CASRLMDSFYEQYF.

In its sample, this clonotype was seen many times. The chain uses TRBV4-1 and TRBJ2-7; D might be TRBD1 (6 bases). V was pared by 1 base and J by 0 bases, with 16 bases between. The length of the CDR3 is 17 residues. Germline CDR1 is MGHRA and CDR2 is YSYEKL. The CDR3 here is CASSQVSPGETSYEQYF. CDR3 DNA: TGCGCCAGCAGCCAAGTTTCACCAGGGGAAACCTCCTACGAGCAGTACTTC.

This clonotype was recorded at least ten times. The chain uses TRBV7-3 and TRBJ2-5; 9 bases fit TRBD2. The CDR3 has 15 residues. V lost 5 bases to trimming and J lost 5 bases; unmatched junction nucleotides: 9. Germline V gene data show CDR1 as SGHTA and CDR2 as FQGTGA. The CDR3 DNA reads TGTGCCAGCAGCCTGGCGGGGGCGGGGGGGGAGACCCAGTACTTC. Translating it yields CASSLAGAGGETQYF.

As DNA, the CDR3 is TGTGCCAGTAGTTCAGGGACTAGCGGGAGGCTCCGCCCCGAGCATTTT. Translation: CASSSGTSGRLRPEHF. V usage is TRBV19 and J usage is TRBJ1-5; a weak D match, TRBD1 (5 bases). The germline CDR1 and CDR2 sequences are LNHDA and SQIVND (reference sequence). V was trimmed by 5 bases and J by 14 bases, leaving 28 bases between them. CDR3 length: 16 amino acids.

This clonotype was counted ten times or more. V usage is TRBV5-1 and J usage is TRBJ2-7; D is unresolved. CDR3 size: 13 residues. Germline loops: CDR1 SGHRS, CDR2 YFSETQ. Trimming removed 0 bases from V and 6 bases from J, with 10 bases in between. CDR3 amino acids: CASSLGINGEQYF. In DNA, the CDR3 is TGCGCCAGCAGCTTGGGGATCAATGGCGAGCAGTACTTC.